Detailed here is one TCR beta chain. The table lists this clone with a count of one. The specificity of this receptor is unknown. Base qualities are missing; no much larger clone stands one base away. The immunoSEQ Assay, a bias-controlled multiplex PCR, was used to amplify TCRbeta CDR3 regions from genomic DNA. The original pipeline was this. The number of nucleated cells in each sample was estimated from the amplification of reference gene primers within the assay. To quantify the absolute abundance of each unique TCRbeta CDR3 rearrangement, sequence reads were collapsed and filtered. For each sample, productive Simpson clonality was calculated as the square root of Simpson's diversity index across productive rearrangements. TCRdb took over this immuneACCESS table, retaining in-frame rearrangements with V and J assigned. Such tables are incomplete; in checked studies, under half of the missing clones stem from an unresolved V gene, and the remainder is unexplained. From that table come the V and J calls and clone size; the DNA was used to work out D and trimming. For this sample there are about 280,000 clones; about 91% appear just once. The ten largest clones add up to roughly 2.8% of the sample.

This sample was included in a study of blood T cell repertoires in COVID-19 (dated by TCRdb to the early 2020s). For context, the study as a whole: Collaborator samples came from the United States, Italy and Spain and covered acute and convalescent phases of COVID-19. The material from the prospective study consisted of cDNA or gDNA derived from T cells, B-cell-depleted T cells, or PBMCs. Subjects who had been exposed to COVID-19, were actively infected with it, or had recovered from it provided the deeply sampled blood TCRbeta repertoires that made up the dataset. The repertoires were made available in a free public database intended to serve as a resource for research on the immune response to SARS-CoV-2. Samples were obtained from the ongoing ImmuneRACE study (first 160 participants) and from 1,254 subjects provided by 6 global collaborators. The sample metadata nearly always contained a de-identified subject ID, COVID-19 status, age in years and sex. HLA class I and class II types, where available, came from metadata supplied by the sample provider rather than from assay-based typing. The research as a whole found: Clinical and demographic metadata were provided uncurated, with the amount varying by source and participant.

Deletion took 3 bases off V and 2 bases off J, with a span of 7 bases between the germline ends. Reading the germline V gene gives CDR1 MNHNS and CDR2 SASEGT. From the cysteine up to the phenylalanine, the CDR3 has a length of 13 residues. Of all the DNA, just the CDR3 is kept, 39 bases in frame from base 1. In the prospective study, participants were about 18 to 89 years old, resided in approximately 25 geographic areas of the United States, and were enrolled through a virtual design. Cohort assignment in the prospective study relied on participant-reported clinical history from a screening survey and a study questionnaire. Exposed participants had been in contact, within 2 weeks of entering the study, with a person who had a PCR-confirmed or clinician-diagnosed case of COVID-19. Each participant in the prospective study had whole blood, serum and a nasopharyngeal or oropharyngeal swab collected by mobile phlebotomists. Prospective study participants could optionally give additional blood draws and questionnaires over a roughly two-month period. Prospective study blood samples were shipped either frozen or at room temperature before DNA extraction.

This clonotype was sampled from a man in his forties who had been exposed to COVID-19. The rearrangement combines TRBV6-1 with TRBJ1-2, with the D segment identity uncertain. The sequenced sample consisted of PBMCs or T cells enriched from blood (not recorded which). This receptor has the CDR3 CASSESRNYGYTF. The DNA sequence is as follows: TGTGCCAGCAGTGAGTCGCGGAACTATGGCTACACCTTC.